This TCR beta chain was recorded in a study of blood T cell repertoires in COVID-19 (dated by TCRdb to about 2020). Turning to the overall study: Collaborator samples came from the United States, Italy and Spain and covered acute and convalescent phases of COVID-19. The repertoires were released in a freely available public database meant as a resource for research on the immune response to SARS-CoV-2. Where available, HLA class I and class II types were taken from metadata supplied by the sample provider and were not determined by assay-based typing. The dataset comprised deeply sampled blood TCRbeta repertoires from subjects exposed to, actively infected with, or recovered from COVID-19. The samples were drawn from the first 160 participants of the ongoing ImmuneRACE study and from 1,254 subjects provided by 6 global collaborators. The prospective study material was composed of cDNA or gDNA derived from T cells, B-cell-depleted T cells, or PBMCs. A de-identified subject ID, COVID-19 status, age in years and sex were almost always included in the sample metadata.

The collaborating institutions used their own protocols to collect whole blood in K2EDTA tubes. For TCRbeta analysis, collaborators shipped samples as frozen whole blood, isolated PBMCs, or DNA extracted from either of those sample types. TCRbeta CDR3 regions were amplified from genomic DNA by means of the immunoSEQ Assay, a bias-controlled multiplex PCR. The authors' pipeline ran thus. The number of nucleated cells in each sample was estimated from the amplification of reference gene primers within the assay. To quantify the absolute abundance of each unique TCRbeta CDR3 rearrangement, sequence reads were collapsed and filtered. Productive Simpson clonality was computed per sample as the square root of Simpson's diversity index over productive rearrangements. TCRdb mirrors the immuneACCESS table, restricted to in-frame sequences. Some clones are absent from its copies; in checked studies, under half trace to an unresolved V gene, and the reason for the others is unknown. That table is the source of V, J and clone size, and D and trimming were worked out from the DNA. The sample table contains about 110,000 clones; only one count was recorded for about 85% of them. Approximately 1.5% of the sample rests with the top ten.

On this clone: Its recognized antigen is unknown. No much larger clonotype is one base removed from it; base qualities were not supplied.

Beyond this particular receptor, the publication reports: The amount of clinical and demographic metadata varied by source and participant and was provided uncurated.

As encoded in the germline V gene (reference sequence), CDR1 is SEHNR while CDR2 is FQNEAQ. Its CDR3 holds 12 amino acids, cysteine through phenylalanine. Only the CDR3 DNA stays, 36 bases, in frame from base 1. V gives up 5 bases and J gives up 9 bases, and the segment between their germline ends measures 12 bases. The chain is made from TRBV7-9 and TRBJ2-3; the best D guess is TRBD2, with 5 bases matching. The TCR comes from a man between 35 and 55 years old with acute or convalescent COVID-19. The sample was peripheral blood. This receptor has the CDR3 CASSLESGTQYF. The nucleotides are TGTGCCAGCAGCCTTGAGTCGGGGACGCAGTATTTT.